This TCR beta chain was obtained from a study of cytomegalovirus exposure and HLA in healthy donors. Study-level background: Among around 200 million T cells, an earlier analysis found 120 million or so unique TCR beta sequences.

The PCR had 60 Vbeta and 13 Jbeta primers. This table comes from immunoSEQ multiplex PCR, and its TCRdb copy is limited to in-frame clones, with some not included. The sample carries under 150,000 clones, under 80% recorded once. Sequenced input: PBMCs. The receptor was isolated from a woman in her thirties or forties in good health and CMV-seropositive.

DNA for the CDR3: TGTGCCAGCAGCCGGTTTACGGGGTATGGCTACACCTTC. It encodes CASSRFTGYGYTF. The chain links TRBV6-1 to TRBJ1-2; no definite D call. Germline values: CDR1 MNHNS, CDR2 SASEGT. This CDR3 contains 13 residues. V lost 6 bases, J lost 5 bases, and 13 bases lay in between.